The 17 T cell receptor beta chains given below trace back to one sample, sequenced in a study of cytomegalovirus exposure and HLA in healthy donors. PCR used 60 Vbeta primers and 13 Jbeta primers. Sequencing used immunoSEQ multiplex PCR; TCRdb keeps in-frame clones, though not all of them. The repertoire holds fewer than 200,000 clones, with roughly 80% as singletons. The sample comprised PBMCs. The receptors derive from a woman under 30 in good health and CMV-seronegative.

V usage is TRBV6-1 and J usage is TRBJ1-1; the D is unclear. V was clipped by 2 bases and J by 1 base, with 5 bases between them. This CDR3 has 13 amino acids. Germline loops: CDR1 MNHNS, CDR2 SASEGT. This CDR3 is CASSETGNTEAFF. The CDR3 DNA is TGTGCCAGCAGTGAAACGGGGAACACTGAAGCTTTCTTT.

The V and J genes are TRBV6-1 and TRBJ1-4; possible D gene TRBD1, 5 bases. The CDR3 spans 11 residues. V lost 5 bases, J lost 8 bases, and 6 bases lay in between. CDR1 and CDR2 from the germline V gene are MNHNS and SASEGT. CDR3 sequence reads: CASSYREKLFF. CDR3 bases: TGTGCCAGCAGTTACAGGGAAAAACTGTTTTTT.

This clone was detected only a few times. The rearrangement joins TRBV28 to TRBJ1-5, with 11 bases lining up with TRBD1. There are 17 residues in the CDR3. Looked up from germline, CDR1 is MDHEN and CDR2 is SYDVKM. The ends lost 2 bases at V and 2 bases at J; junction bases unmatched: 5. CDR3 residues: CASSLSGGQGGNQPQHF. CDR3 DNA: TGTGCCAGCAGTTTAAGTGGGGGACAGGGGGGCAATCAGCCCCAGCATTTT.

This CDR3 reads CASRGAGGLNEQFF. CDR3 nucleotide sequence: TGTGCCAGCAGGGGGGCGGGAGGGTTAAATGAGCAGTTCTTC. This chain connects TRBV6-6 to TRBJ2-1, with 9 bases aligning to TRBD2. Unmatched junction bases numbered 7, after V lost 6 bases and J lost 7 bases. Germline lookup yields CDR1 MNHNY and CDR2 SVGAGI (reference sequence). This CDR3 has 14 residues.

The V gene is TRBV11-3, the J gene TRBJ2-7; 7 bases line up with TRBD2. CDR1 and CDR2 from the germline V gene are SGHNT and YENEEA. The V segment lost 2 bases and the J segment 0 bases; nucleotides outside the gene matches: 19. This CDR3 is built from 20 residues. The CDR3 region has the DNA TGTGCCAGCAGCTTAAGTCTTGGGGTACTTAGCGGGTTGAGCTCCTACGAGCAGTACTTC. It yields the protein CASSLSLGVLSGLSSYEQYF.

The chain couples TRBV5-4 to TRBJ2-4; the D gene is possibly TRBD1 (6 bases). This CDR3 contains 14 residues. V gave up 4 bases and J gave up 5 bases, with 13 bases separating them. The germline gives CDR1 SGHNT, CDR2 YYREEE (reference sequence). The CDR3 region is CASSADSTQNIQYF. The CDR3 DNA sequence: TGTGCCAGCAGCGCGGACAGTACCCAAAACATTCAGTACTTC. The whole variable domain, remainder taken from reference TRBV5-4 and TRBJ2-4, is ETGVTQSPTHLIKTRGQQVTLRCSSQSGHNTVSWYQQALGQGPQFIFQYYREEENGRGNFPPRFSGLQFPNYSSELNVNALELDDSALYLCASSADSTQNIQYFGAGTRLSVL.

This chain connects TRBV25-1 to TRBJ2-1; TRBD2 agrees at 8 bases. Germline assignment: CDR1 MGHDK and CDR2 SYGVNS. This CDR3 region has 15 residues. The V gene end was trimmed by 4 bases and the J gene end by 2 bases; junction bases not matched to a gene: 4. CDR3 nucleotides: TGTGCCAGCAGTGTCTCGGGGGGGCCCTACAATGAGCAGTTCTTC. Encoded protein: CASSVSGGPYNEQFF.

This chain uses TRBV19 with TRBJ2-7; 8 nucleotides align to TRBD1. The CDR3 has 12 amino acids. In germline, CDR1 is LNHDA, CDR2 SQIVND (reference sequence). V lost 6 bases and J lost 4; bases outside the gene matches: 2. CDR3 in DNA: TGTGCCAGTAGCAGGGGGCAGTACGAGCAGTACTTC. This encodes CASSRGQYEQYF.

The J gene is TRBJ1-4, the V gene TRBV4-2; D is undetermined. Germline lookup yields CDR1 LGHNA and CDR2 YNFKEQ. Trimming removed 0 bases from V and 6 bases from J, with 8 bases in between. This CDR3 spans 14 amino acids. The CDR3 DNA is TGTGCCAGCAGCCAAGAGTCGAGAGATGAAAAACTGTTTTTT. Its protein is CASSQESRDEKLFF.

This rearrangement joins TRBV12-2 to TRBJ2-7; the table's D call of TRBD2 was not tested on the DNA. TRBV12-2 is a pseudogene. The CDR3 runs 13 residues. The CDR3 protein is CASRFLARYEQYF. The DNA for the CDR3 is TGTGCAAGTCGCTTTCTTGCGCGGTACGAGCAGTACTTC.

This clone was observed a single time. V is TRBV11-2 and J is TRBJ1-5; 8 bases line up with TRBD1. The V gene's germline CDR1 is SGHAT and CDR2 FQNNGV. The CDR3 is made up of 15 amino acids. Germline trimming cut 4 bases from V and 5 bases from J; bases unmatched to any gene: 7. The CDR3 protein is CASSSTGARDQPQHF. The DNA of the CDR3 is TGTGCCAGCAGCTCGACAGGGGCCCGAGATCAGCCCCAGCATTTT. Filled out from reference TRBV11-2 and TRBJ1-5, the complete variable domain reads EAGVAQSPRYKIIEKRQSVAFWCNPISGHATLYWYQQILGQGPKLLIQFQNNGVVDDSQLPKDRFSAERLKGVDSTLKIQPAKLEDSAVYLCASSSTGARDQPQHFGDGTRLSIL.

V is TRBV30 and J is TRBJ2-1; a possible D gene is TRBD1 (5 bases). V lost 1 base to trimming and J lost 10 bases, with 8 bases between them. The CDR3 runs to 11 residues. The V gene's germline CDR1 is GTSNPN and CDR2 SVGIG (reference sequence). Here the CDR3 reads CAWSGTREQFF. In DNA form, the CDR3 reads TGTGCCTGGAGTGGGACAAGAGAGCAGTTCTTC.

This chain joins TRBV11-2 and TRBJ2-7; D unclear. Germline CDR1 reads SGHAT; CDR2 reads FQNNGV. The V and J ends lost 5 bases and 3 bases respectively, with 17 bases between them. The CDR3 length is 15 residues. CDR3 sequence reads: CASSPDPARRYEQYF. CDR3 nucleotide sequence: TGTGCCAGCAGCCCCGACCCGGCTAGGCGCTACGAGCAGTACTTC.

As DNA, the CDR3 is TGCAGCGCAGGGACTGGCTACGAGCAGTACTTC. Its translation is CSAGTGYEQYF. The genes are TRBV29-1 and TRBJ2-7; TRBD2 might be the D (6 bases). Per germline, CDR1 SQVTM and CDR2 ANQGSEA. The CDR3 has 11 amino acids. The V end lost 7 bases, the J end lost 3 bases, and 10 bases lay between the germline ends.

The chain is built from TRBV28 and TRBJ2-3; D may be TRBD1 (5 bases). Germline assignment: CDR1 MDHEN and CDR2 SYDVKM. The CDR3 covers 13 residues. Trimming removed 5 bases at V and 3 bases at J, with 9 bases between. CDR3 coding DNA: TGTGCCAGCAGTGGGCAGGGAACAGATACGCAGTATTTT. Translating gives CASSGQGTDTQYF.

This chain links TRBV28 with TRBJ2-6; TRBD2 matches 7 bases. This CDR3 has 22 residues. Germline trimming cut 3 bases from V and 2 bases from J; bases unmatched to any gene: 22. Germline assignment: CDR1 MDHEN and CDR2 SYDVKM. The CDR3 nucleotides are TGTGCCAGCAGTTTCATAGATCCATGGGGGGTCCTGGGGGGGGCTGGGGCCAACGTCCTGACTTTC. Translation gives CASSFIDPWGVLGGAGANVLTF.

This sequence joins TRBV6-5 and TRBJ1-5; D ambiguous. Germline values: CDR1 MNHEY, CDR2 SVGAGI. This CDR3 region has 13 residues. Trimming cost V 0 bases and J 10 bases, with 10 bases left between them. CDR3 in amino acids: CASSYSTLTPQHF. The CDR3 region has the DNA TGTGCCAGCAGTTACTCGACGCTGACACCCCAGCATTTT.